The next 24 T cell receptor beta chains were all read from a single sample in a study of T cells after posttransplantation cyclophosphamide. Assay used: immunoSEQ multiplex PCR; TCRdb lists only in-frame clones, some missing. The repertoire holds about 52,000 clones, with approximately 94% as singletons. Sequencing input: PBMCs. These receptors came from a woman aged 25-40 years in good health and a related stem cell transplant donor.

The CDR3 DNA reads as TGTGCCACAAGGGACAGAGAAAACATTCAGTACTTC. Encoded protein: CATRDRENIQYF. The J gene is TRBJ2-4, the V gene TRBV10-3, with 7 bases fitting TRBD1. The CDR3 contains 12 residues. Germline V gene sequence: CDR1 ENHRY, CDR2 SYGVKD. Trimming removed 10 bases from V and 5 bases from J; junction bases left unmatched: 5.

CDR3 sequence (DNA): TGTGCCAGCAGCTTAGACGGGTCTAGCGGGCGCTCCTACAATGAGCAGTTCTTC. As protein: CASSLDGSSGRSYNEQFF. V usage is TRBV11-3 and J usage is TRBJ2-1; 8 bases are a match to TRBD2. Per the germline V gene, CDR1 is SGHNT and CDR2 is YENEEA. Trimming at V came to 0 bases and at J to 0 bases, leaving 7 bases not matched to a gene. The length of the CDR3 is 18 residues.

This sequence joins TRBV30 and TRBJ2-5, with TRBD1 matching over 7 bases. CDR1 is GTSNPN and CDR2 is SVGIG in the germline V gene (reference sequence). CDR3 length: 15 amino acids. V lost 2 bases, J lost 5 bases, and 11 bases stayed unmatched. CDR3 in amino acids: CAWSKNPDRVETQYF. The CDR3 DNA is TGTGCCTGGAGTAAAAACCCCGACAGGGTTGAGACCCAGTACTTC.

The chain employs TRBV6-6 and TRBJ1-5, with TRBD1 matching 7 bases. V dropped 3 bases and J dropped 12; count of bases not matched to a gene: 2. This CDR3 region has 11 residues. Looked up from germline, CDR1 is MNHNY and CDR2 is SVGAGI (reference sequence). The CDR3: CASSYTGDQHF. In DNA form, the CDR3 reads TGTGCCAGCAGTTATACAGGGGACCAGCATTTT.

The V gene is TRBV28, the J gene TRBJ1-5; D gene unclear. Germline lookup yields CDR1 MDHEN and CDR2 SYDVKM. The CDR3 extends over 12 amino acids. Deletions cut 6 bases from V and 5 bases from J, with 8 bases between. The CDR3 region has the DNA TGTGCCAGCAGGTGGCAGGATCAGCCCCAGCATTTT. This translates into CASRWQDQPQHF.

A note on this clone: A read error may produce the germline difference seen at one junction end. V usage is TRBV19 and J usage is TRBJ1-5, with 8 bases identical to TRBD1. The CDR3 has 12 residues. Germline values: CDR1 LNHDA, CDR2 SQIVND (reference sequence). The CDR3 coding sequence is TGTGCCAGTAGTATAATGGACAGGGTTAAGCGTTTT. It yields the protein CASSIMDRVKRF.

The chain is built from TRBV4-3 and TRBJ2-1; 8 bases match TRBD2. Trimming took 3 bases from V and 4 from J; bases not matched to a gene: 5. The CDR3 is 15 residues long. In germline, CDR1 is LGHNA, CDR2 YSLEER. This CDR3 reads CASSQLLAVYNEQFF. The CDR3 nucleotides are TGCGCCAGCAGCCAGTTACTAGCGGTTTACAATGAGCAGTTCTTC.

The chain combines TRBV18 with TRBJ2-1, with TRBD2 matching over 8 bases. Germline loops: CDR1 KGHSH, CDR2 LQKENI. The CDR3 has 17 residues. After removal of 3 bases from V and 7 bases from J, the junction contained 14 bases not matched to a gene. CDR3 protein: CASSPMPQAGGGNEQFF. CDR3 DNA: TGTGCCAGCTCACCTATGCCCCAGGCGGGGGGAGGAAATGAGCAGTTCTTC.

This clone is a singleton in its sample. The genes are TRBV7-2 and TRBJ2-2; weak D call: TRBD2 (5 bases). Trimming shortened V by 3 bases and J by 3 bases, and 17 bases separated the two germline ends. Germline lookup yields CDR1 SGHTA and CDR2 FQGNSA. The CDR3 is made up of 17 amino acids. The CDR3 is CASSFWSRGGDTGELFF. CDR3 DNA sequence: TGTGCCAGCAGCTTCTGGTCTCGGGGTGGGGACACCGGGGAGCTGTTTTTT.

The chain joins TRBV5-1 to TRBJ2-3, with a possible D match to TRBD2 (6 bases). Germline-derived CDR1 and CDR2 are SGHRS and YFSETQ. The CDR3 sequence is 14 residues long. The germline V and J ends were trimmed by 4 bases and 0 bases, with 9 bases remaining between them. Here the CDR3 reads CASSHGTSTDTQYF. CDR3 DNA: TGCGCCAGCAGCCACGGGACTAGCACAGATACGCAGTATTTT.

The rearrangement links TRBV7-9 to TRBJ2-3; D may be TRBD2 (5 bases). The CDR3 extends over 14 amino acids. Trimming pared 1 base from V and 2 bases from J, leaving 7 bases between. The germline CDR1 and CDR2 sequences are SEHNR and FQNEAQ (reference sequence). CDR3 loop: CASSLGRVTDTQYF. CDR3 bases: TGTGCCAGCAGCTTAGGGCGGGTCACAGATACGCAGTATTTT.

The chain recombines TRBV23-1 with TRBJ1-2; 7 bases are a match to TRBD1. TRBV23-1 is filed as an ORF, its function uncertain. J was trimmed by 8 bases and V by 8 bases; bases with no gene match: 26. The length of the CDR3 is 18 residues. As DNA, the CDR3 is TGCGCCAGCTACTTTGGGTGGTCCGCAGACAGGGCGGGCGAAGGCTACACCTTC. Its protein product is CASYFGWSADRAGEGYTF.

V gene TRBV10-2 combines with J gene TRBJ1-2; D gene ambiguous. Looked up from germline, CDR1 is WSHSY and CDR2 is SAAADI. Trimming took off 6 bases at V and 2 bases at J, with 16 bases between the two ends. CDR3 length: 15 amino acids. The CDR3 DNA reads TGCGCCAGCAGAGAATTCAGGCAATTAAACTATGGCTACACCTTC. Amino acid sequence: CASREFRQLNYGYTF.

CDR3 in DNA: TGCGCCAGCAGCGACAGTATTAACTATGGCTACACCTTC. Translated: CASSDSINYGYTF. J is TRBJ1-2 and V is TRBV4-1; possibly TRBD1 for D (5 bases). CDR3 length: 13 amino acids. V gave up 5 bases and J gave up 1 base, with 8 bases separating them. CDR1 is MGHRA and CDR2 is YSYEKL in the germline V gene.

The J gene is TRBJ2-1, the V gene TRBV19, with TRBD1 identical over 9 bases. V lost 6 bases to trimming and J lost 6 bases; unmatched junction nucleotides: 6. The germline gives CDR1 LNHDA, CDR2 SQIVND (reference sequence). The CDR3 is made up of 14 amino acids. In nucleotides, the CDR3 is TGTGCCAGTAGCCGGGACAGGGTCGCCAATGAGCAGTTCTTC. This sequence encodes CASSRDRVANEQFF.

The chain combines TRBV15 with TRBJ2-4; 9 nucleotides match TRBD2. The junction had 8 bases not matched to a gene; V was cut back by 4 bases and J by 7 bases. Germline CDR1 and CDR2: LNHNV and YYDKDF (reference sequence). The CDR3 extends over 15 amino acids. CDR3 coding DNA: TGTGCCACCAGCACCCGCGGGGGGGCTGGGAACATTCAGTACTTC. It yields the protein CATSTRGGAGNIQYF.

V gene TRBV5-6 combines with J gene TRBJ1-1; perhaps TRBD1 as D (5 bases). Germline values: CDR1 SGHDT, CDR2 YYEEEE. The germline V and J ends were trimmed by 2 bases and 3 bases, with 8 bases remaining between them. The CDR3 loop spans 13 amino acids. CDR3 protein: CASSFTGDTEAFF. The CDR3, as DNA: TGTGCCAGCAGCTTTACAGGAGACACTGAAGCTTTCTTT.

The chain uses TRBV7-9 and TRBJ1-5; 7 bases agree with TRBD1. The ends lost 4 bases at V and 3 bases at J; junction bases unmatched: 3. CDR1 and CDR2 from the germline V gene are SEHNR and FQNEAQ (reference sequence). The CDR3 has 14 amino acids. In DNA, the CDR3 is TGTGCCAGCAGCTGGGGACAGCCCAATCAGCCCCAGCATTTT. Translated, it gives CASSWGQPNQPQHF. Based on the CDR3 plus reference TRBV7-9 and TRBJ1-5, the full variable domain is DTGVSQNPRHKITKRGQNVTFRCDPISEHNRLYWYRQTLGQGPEFLTYFQNEAQLEKSRLLSDRFSAERPKGSFSTLEIQRTEQGDSAMYLCASSWGQPNQPQHFGDGTRLSIL.

This chain joins TRBV13 and TRBJ2-7; 9 positions agree with TRBD1. The CDR3 spans 13 residues. Germline CDR1 is PRHDT and CDR2 is FYEKMQ (reference sequence). The trim removed 4 bases at V and 6 bases at J, leaving 4 bases unmatched. Here the CDR3 reads CASSSGQGREQYF. The CDR3, as DNA: TGTGCCAGCAGCTCCGGACAGGGGCGCGAGCAGTACTTC. Combining the CDR3 with reference TRBV13 and TRBJ2-7 gives the whole variable domain AAGVIQSPRHLIKEKRETATLKCYPIPRHDTVYWYQQGPGQDPQFLISFYEKMQSDKGSIPDRFSAQQFSDYHSELNMSSLELGDSALYFCASSSGQGREQYFGPGTRLTVT.

This chain joins TRBV2 and TRBJ2-7, with D possibly TRBD2 on 6 matching bases. Trimming removed 5 bases from V and 0 bases from J, with 17 bases in between. Looked up from germline, CDR1 is SNHLY and CDR2 is FYNNEI. The CDR3 contains 16 residues. The CDR3 DNA follows: TGTGCCAGCAGTTGGAGCCGGGGGACCTCCTCCTACGAGCAGTACTTC. It specifies CASSWSRGTSSYEQYF.

This clone was picked up one time. The J gene is TRBJ2-1, the V gene TRBV2, with 8 bases lining up with TRBD2. Per the germline V gene, CDR1 is SNHLY and CDR2 is FYNNEI. After removal of 2 bases from V and 10 bases from J, the junction contained 10 bases not matched to a gene. This CDR3 is built from 15 residues. CDR3 DNA sequence: TGTGCCAGCAGTGAAACGGCTAGCGGGTTTGAAGAGCAGTTCTTC. Amino acids: CASSETASGFEEQFF.

This clone was seen once. The chain combines TRBV6-6 with TRBJ2-7; tentative D call: TRBD1 (6 bases). Trimming removed 11 bases at V and 0 bases at J, with 17 bases between. This CDR3 has 14 amino acids. Germline V gene data show CDR1 as MNHNY and CDR2 as SVGAGI (reference sequence). DNA for the CDR3: TGTGCCGTCCGGGACATAATAGCCTCCTACGAGCAGTACTTC. It yields the protein CAVRDIIASYEQYF.

The count of this clone is one. The rearrangement links TRBV11-3 to TRBJ2-2, with TRBD1 as a possible D gene (5 bases). Germline V lookup: CDR1 SGHNT, CDR2 YENEEA. V was pared by 0 bases and J by 6 bases, with 11 bases between. The CDR3 covers 15 residues. CDR3 sequence reads: CASSLDGAYPGELFF. CDR3 DNA: TGTGCCAGCAGCTTAGATGGGGCTTACCCCGGGGAGCTGTTTTTT.

This chain uses TRBV19 with TRBJ2-3, with 10 nucleotides matching TRBD1. Germline-derived CDR1 and CDR2 are LNHDA and SQIVND (reference sequence). The CDR3 contains 15 residues. V trimming: 3 bases; J trimming: 4 bases; junction bases outside the gene matches: 4. The CDR3 region is CASSIGQGGSDTQYF. CDR3 nucleotides: TGTGCCAGTAGTATCGGACAGGGGGGCTCAGATACGCAGTATTTT. Looking up the rest from reference TRBV19 and TRBJ2-3 gives the full variable domain: DGGITQSPKYLFRKEGQNVTLSCEQNLNHDAMYWYRQDPGQGLRLIYYSQIVNDFQKGDIAEGYSVSREKKESFPLTVTSAQKNPTAFYLCASSIGQGGSDTQYFGPGTRLTVL.